These 24 T cell receptor beta chains came from one sample sequenced in a study of T cell responses to AZD1222 COVID-19 vaccine. Data came from immunoSEQ multiplex PCR; TCRdb stores just in-frame clones and leaves some out. The sample has 68,000 or so clones; about four fifths are singletons. The sequencing here drew on peripheral blood, taken on day 0 of AZD1222 vaccination. The receptors stem from an adult in good health.

This clone was detected once. V is TRBV21-1 and J is TRBJ1-1; TRBD1 is the table's D call, not checked against the DNA. TRBV21-1 is a known pseudogene. The CDR3 contains 14 residues. The CDR3 coding sequence is TGTGCCAGCAGAAATCGGCCGAACAGGCTTGAAGCTTTCTTT. Its protein is CASRNRPNRLEAFF.

J is TRBJ2-1 and V is TRBV7-2, with 9 bases aligning to TRBD2. The CDR3 has 15 amino acids. Germline trimming cut 3 bases from V and 4 bases from J; bases unmatched to any gene: 4. In germline, CDR1 is SGHTA, CDR2 FQGNSA. The CDR3 sequence: CASSFGRGGYNEQFF. CDR3 nucleotide sequence: TGTGCCAGCAGCTTCGGGCGGGGGGGATACAATGAGCAGTTCTTC.

This chain connects TRBV19 to TRBJ2-3, with D possibly being TRBD1 (5 bases). Germline assignment: CDR1 LNHDA and CDR2 SQIVND (reference sequence). This CDR3 has 14 amino acids. V lost 4 bases and J 1 base, leaving 9 bases between the germline ends. CDR3 sequence: CASSTQGGTDTQYF. The CDR3 region has the DNA TGTGCCAGTAGTACCCAGGGTGGCACAGATACGCAGTATTTT. Looking up the rest from reference TRBV19 and TRBJ2-3 gives the full variable domain: DGGITQSPKYLFRKEGQNVTLSCEQNLNHDAMYWYRQDPGQGLRLIYYSQIVNDFQKGDIAEGYSVSREKKESFPLTVTSAQKNPTAFYLCASSTQGGTDTQYFGPGTRLTVL.

The chain joins TRBV3-1 (or the pseudogene TRBV3-2) to TRBJ1-2; D gene ambiguous. Germline-derived CDR1 and CDR2 are LGHDT and YNNKEL (reference sequence). Trimming pared 4 bases from V and 5 bases from J, leaving 11 bases between. The CDR3 extends over 13 amino acids. The CDR3, as DNA: TGTGCCAGCAGCCGGCAGGAAGGGTATGGCTACACCTTC. Amino acid sequence: CASSRQEGYGYTF.

The J gene is TRBJ2-5, the V gene TRBV5-1; perhaps D is TRBD1 or TRBD2 (6 bases each). CDR3 length equals 15 residues. The V end was cut by 0 bases, the J end by 4 bases, with 13 bases between. Germline loops: CDR1 SGHRS, CDR2 YFSETQ. The CDR3 sequence is CASSLVGGQGETQYF. DNA for the CDR3: TGCGCCAGCAGCTTGGTTGGGGGGCAGGGAGAGACCCAGTACTTC.

The chain employs TRBV29-1 and TRBJ1-4, with a tentative D call TRBD1 (5 bases). The CDR3 is 12 residues long. V lost 6 bases to trimming and J lost 5 bases, with 10 bases between them. The germline V gene encodes CDR1 SQVTM and CDR2 ANQGSEA. The CDR3 DNA reads TGCAGCGTGGGGGTCCGGAATGAAAAACTGTTTTTT. It translates to CSVGVRNEKLFF.

V gene TRBV11-3 combines with J gene TRBJ2-3; perhaps TRBD1 as D (7 bases). Trimming pared 5 bases from V and 4 bases from J, leaving 13 bases between. Germline V gene lookup returns CDR1 SGHNT and CDR2 YENEEA. The CDR3 sequence is 14 residues long. The CDR3 DNA reads TGTGCCAGCAGCCCTACAGGGGAGGCAGATACGCAGTATTTT. Translation gives CASSPTGEADTQYF. Using reference TRBV11-3 and TRBJ2-3 for the parts outside the CDR3, the full variable domain is EAGVVQSPRYKIIEKKQPVAFWCNPISGHNTLYWYLQNLGQGPELLIRYENEEAVDDSQLPKDRFSAERLKGVDSTLKIQPAELGDSAVYLCASSPTGEADTQYFGPGTRLTVL.

V gene TRBV24-1 combines with J gene TRBJ2-2; TRBD2 is a possible D gene (6 bases). The CDR3 is made up of 16 amino acids. Germline CDR1 KGHDR, CDR2 SFDVKD. The ends were cut back, 9 bases at V and 5 bases at J, with 21 bases in the middle. CDR3 DNA sequence: TGTGCCACCGCAGCGGGTGCCCGGGGTAGGACCGGGGAGCTGTTTTTT. The encoded protein is CATAAGARGRTGELFF.

This sequence joins TRBV18 and TRBJ1-3; 7 bases are a match to TRBD1. With 2 bases clipped from V and 0 bases from J, the junction kept 10 bases outside the gene matches. Germline loops: CDR1 KGHSH, CDR2 LQKENI. The CDR3 extends over 18 amino acids. The CDR3 is CASSPRTYRGDSGNTIYF. The CDR3 DNA reads TGTGCCAGCTCACCAAGGACTTACAGGGGCGACTCTGGAAACACCATATATTTT.

The J gene is TRBJ1-1, the V gene TRBV29-1; a possible D gene is TRBD1 (6 bases). V was pared by 7 bases and J by 4 bases, with 16 bases between. Germline V CDR1 and CDR2: SQVTM, ANQGSEA. The CDR3 covers 13 residues. In DNA form, the CDR3 reads TGCAGCGCCAGACACAGGGTTGGCACTGAAGCTTTCTTT. Protein sequence: CSARHRVGTEAFF.

The CDR3 DNA reads as TGCGCCAGCAGCTTGGCCGGGAAAGGGGGCAGCGAGCAGTACTTC. The encoded protein is CASSLAGKGGSEQYF. The chain employs TRBV5-1 and TRBJ2-7, with 7 bases matching TRBD1. The CDR3 is made up of 15 amino acids. Germline CDR1 and CDR2: SGHRS and YFSETQ. The trim removed 0 bases at V and 6 bases at J, leaving 9 bases unmatched.

The genes are TRBV6-2 or TRBV6-3 and TRBJ2-1; 8 nucleotides line up with TRBD1. CDR3 size: 16 residues. Per germline, CDR1 MNHEY and CDR2 SVGEGT. Trimming removed 0 bases from V and 6 bases from J; junction bases left unmatched: 7. The CDR3 sequence: CASSYSTAGGGNEQFF. The CDR3 nucleotides read TGTGCCAGCAGTTACTCGACGGCAGGGGGCGGCAATGAGCAGTTCTTC.

This chain connects TRBV7-2 to TRBJ2-7; 8 positions agree with TRBD2. The CDR3 covers 15 residues. Germline loops: CDR1 SGHTA, CDR2 FQGNSA. The ends lost 5 bases at V and 2 bases at J; junction bases unmatched: 8. CDR3 sequence: CASSVTGGYTYEQYF. CDR3 nucleotides: TGTGCCAGCAGCGTAACGGGGGGGTATACCTACGAGCAGTACTTC.

V gene TRBV14 combines with J gene TRBJ1-1; D call uncertain. V lost 1 base to trimming and J lost 11 bases, with 14 bases between them. The germline CDR1 and CDR2 sequences are SGHDN and FVKESK. The CDR3 has 13 residues. CDR3 sequence: CASSQGSSRRAFF. CDR3 in DNA: TGTGCCAGCAGCCAAGGCTCCTCCAGACGCGCTTTCTTT.

This CDR3 reads CAVGQSDNQPQHF. As DNA, the CDR3 is TGTGCCGTCGGACAGTCAGACAATCAGCCCCAGCATTTT. The chain joins TRBV10-3 to TRBJ1-5, with a possible D match to TRBD1 (6 bases). V lost 11 bases, J lost 3 bases, and 14 bases lay in between. From germline, CDR1 is ENHRY and CDR2 SYGVKD. CDR3 length: 13 residues.

The V call is TRBV6-1, the J call TRBJ1-6, with 9 bases matching TRBD1. The CDR3 consists of 17 residues. J lost 8 bases, V lost 3 bases, and 11 bases had no gene match. Per the germline V gene, CDR1 is MNHNS and CDR2 is SASEGT. CDR3 nucleotides: TGTGCCAGCAGTGACCCCCGGGACAGGGTTAGGGATTCACCCCTCCACTTT. Its translation is CASSDPRDRVRDSPLHF.

The J gene is TRBJ1-1, the V gene TRBV7-9, with D unresolved. V was cut by 5 bases and J by 0 bases, with 7 bases left in between. Per germline, CDR1 SEHNR and CDR2 FQNEAQ (reference sequence). The CDR3 is 13 amino acids. CDR3 DNA: TGTGCCAGCAGCCCCATGGTGAACACTGAAGCTTTCTTT. Its translation: CASSPMVNTEAFF. The whole variable domain, remainder taken from reference TRBV7-9 and TRBJ1-1, is DTGVSQNPRHKITKRGQNVTFRCDPISEHNRLYWYRQTLGQGPEFLTYFQNEAQLEKSRLLSDRFSAERPKGSFSTLEIQRTEQGDSAMYLCASSPMVNTEAFFGQGTRLTVV.

The V and J genes are TRBV7-8 and TRBJ1-2, with a weak D call TRBD1 (5 bases). The germline V and J ends were trimmed by 4 bases and 6 bases, with 12 bases remaining between them. Germline CDR1 SGHVS, CDR2 FQNEAQ. This CDR3 contains 13 residues. In DNA form, the CDR3 reads TGTGCCAGCAGCTCCCAGCGAGGGGATGGCTACACCTTC. Its protein is CASSSQRGDGYTF.

This clone has a handful of counts. The gene calls are TRBV10-3 and TRBJ1-4, with D possibly TRBD1 on 6 matching bases. Trimming shortened V by 4 bases and J by 8 bases, and 17 bases separated the two germline ends. Germline CDR1 is ENHRY and CDR2 is SYGVKD. This CDR3 region has 15 residues. DNA for the CDR3: TGTGCCATCAGTGCAACGGGACACCGAAGAGAAAAACTGTTTTTT. It translates to CAISATGHRREKLFF.

The gene calls are TRBV5-4 and TRBJ2-4, with a weak D call TRBD1 (5 bases). CDR3 length equals 14 residues. With 0 bases removed from V and 6 bases from J, the gap between germline ends came to 10 bases. Germline lookup yields CDR1 SGHNT and CDR2 YYREEE (reference sequence). The DNA of the CDR3 is TGTGCCAGCAGCTTGGCCGGACACCGAAACATTCAGTACTTC. It yields the protein CASSLAGHRNIQYF.

Written as DNA, the CDR3 is TGTGCCAGCAGTTACCTTATCGGGAACGAGCAGTACTTC. Translating gives CASSYLIGNEQYF. The chain employs TRBV6-6 and TRBJ2-7, with a possible D match to TRBD2 (5 bases). Germline V lookup: CDR1 MNHNY, CDR2 SVGAGI (reference sequence). The V end lost 2 bases, the J end lost 5 bases, and 10 bases lay between the germline ends. The CDR3 contains 13 residues.

V usage is TRBV6-1 and J usage is TRBJ1-2; unclear D gene. Germline CDR1 and CDR2: MNHNS and SASEGT. This CDR3 comprises 16 residues. V gave up 2 bases and J gave up 1 base, with 14 bases separating them. The CDR3 DNA reads as TGTGCCAGCAGTGAATTATCATCCCTCTTTAACTATGGCTACACCTTC. Translating gives CASSELSSLFNYGYTF.

V usage is TRBV5-6 and J usage is TRBJ2-1; 10 bases align to TRBD2. The CDR3 loop spans 17 amino acids. CDR1 SGHDT and CDR2 YYEEEE come from the germline V gene. The junction had 11 bases not matched to a gene; V was cut back by 2 bases and J by 6 bases. The CDR3 here is CASSFEGRLAGANEQFF. The CDR3 region has the DNA TGTGCCAGCAGCTTCGAGGGTCGGCTAGCGGGGGCCAATGAGCAGTTCTTC.

The V gene is TRBV28, the J gene TRBJ2-3; D is undetermined. CDR1 is MDHEN, CDR2 SYDVKM, per germline. Trimming removed 1 base at V and 6 bases at J, with 23 bases between. CDR3 length: 18 residues. DNA of the CDR3: TGTGCCAGCAGTTTATTTGCTTTTCGGTCCGCGGAACCGGATACGCAGTATTTT. Amino acid sequence: CASSLFAFRSAEPDTQYF.